These 23 T cell receptor beta chains share one sample of origin, sequenced in a study of blood T cells in healthy people across ages. Through a sample-barcoded 5' primer and a J-beta primer mix, a second PCR was run for roughly 6 to 11 cycles. TCRdb recomputed calls from the 5' RACE reads with MiXCR, one row per CDR3 protein. Among about a million distinct CDR3 sequences listed, around 54% were seen once. The sample consisted of blood. Source of these receptors: a woman aged 55-70 years in good health.

As concerns this clonotype: One end of the junction does not line up with germline, which may come from a read error. The chain is built from TRBV20-1 and TRBJ2-3; the D is unclear. CDR1 is DFQATT, CDR2 SNEGSKA, per germline (reference sequence). This CDR3 is 15 amino acids long. CDR3 residues: CSARAETGHSETQYF. CDR3 bases: TGCAGTGCTAGGGCGGAGACCGGCCATTCAGAGACGCAGTATTTT.

The CDR3 DNA follows: TGCGCCAGCAGCGACAGGGAAATAGATACGCAGTATTTT. Its protein is CASSDREIDTQYF. The chain uses TRBV5-1 and TRBJ2-3; 7 bases line up with TRBD1. In germline, CDR1 is SGHRS, CDR2 YFSETQ. The CDR3 runs 13 residues. Trimming removed 4 bases from V and 5 bases from J; junction bases left unmatched: 4.

The V gene is TRBV28, the J gene TRBJ1-6; D call uncertain. This CDR3 has 14 residues. V lost 4 bases and J lost 4, with 8 bases in between. Germline V gene lookup returns CDR1 MDHEN and CDR2 SYDVKM. This CDR3 reads CASSSQDYNSPLHF. DNA of the CDR3: TGTGCCAGCAGTTCTCAGGATTATAATTCACCCCTCCACTTT.

This clonotype was seen once. Sequence at one end of the junction differs from germline and may be a read error. The chain recombines TRBV4-1 with TRBJ1-2, with TRBD1 matching 7 bases. Germline V gene lookup returns CDR1 MGHRA and CDR2 YSYEKL. This CDR3 is 14 amino acids long. The CDR3 is CASSPATGYYGYTF. DNA for the CDR3: TGTGCCAGCAGCCCGGCGACAGGGTACTATGGCTACACCTTC.

This clonotype occurred a few times. This sequence joins TRBV7-8 and TRBJ2-1; perhaps TRBD2 as D (5 bases). V was clipped by 3 bases and J by 7 bases, with 10 bases between them. Germline CDR1 SGHVS, CDR2 FQNEAQ. The CDR3 contains 13 residues. The CDR3 sequence is CASSLAQRNEQFF. CDR3 DNA sequence: TGTGCCAGCAGCTTGGCCCAGCGGAATGAGCAGTTCTTC. Variable domain in full (rest from reference TRBV7-8 and TRBJ2-1): GAGVSQSPRYKVAKRGQDVALRCDPISGHVSLFWYQQALGQGPEFLTYFQNEAQLDKSGLPSDRFFAERPEGSVSTLKIQRTQQEDSAVYLCASSLAQRNEQFFGPGTRLTVL.

The chain has TRBV6-2 or TRBV6-3 and TRBJ2-4; TRBD1 matches 9 bases. With the DNA end fitting TRBJ2-7 better, the J assignment may be wrong. Germline assignment: CDR1 MNHEY and CDR2 SVGEGT. The CDR3 loop spans 14 amino acids. The CDR3 DNA reads as TGTGCCAGCCTCCACGGCCGGACAGGGGTCGAGCAGTACTTC. Translated, it gives CASLHGRTGVEQYF.

The CDR3 is CASTRTGPKETQYF. CDR3 DNA: TGTGCCAGTACCAGGACTGGCCCTAAAGAGACCCAGTACTTC. The chain carries TRBV6-2 or TRBV6-3 and TRBJ2-5; TRBD2 might be the D (5 bases). The CDR3 contains 14 residues. The germline V gene has CDR1 MNHEY and CDR2 SVGEGT. V was shortened by 9 bases and J by 3 bases, with 17 bases between the two germline ends.

The chain combines TRBV12-3 or TRBV12-4 with TRBJ1-5; D is undetermined. The CDR3 covers 15 residues. V was clipped by 6 bases and J by 3 bases, with 15 bases between them. The CDR3 DNA is TGTGCCAGCAGCCGAACTAGGGCAGTCAATCAGCCCCAGCATTTT. Encoded protein: CASSRTRAVNQPQHF.

The chain uses TRBV30 and TRBJ2-3; D call uncertain. The CDR3 is made up of 12 amino acids. CDR1 and CDR2 from the germline V gene are GTSNPN and SVGIG (reference sequence). V was pared by 1 base and J by 4 bases, with 6 bases between. In nucleotides, the CDR3 is TGTGCCTGGAGTGCGGGCGCAGATACGCAGTATTTT. It encodes CAWSAGADTQYF.

V is TRBV6-4 and J is TRBJ2-1; 7 bases fit TRBD2. Germline CDR1 and CDR2: MRHNA and SNTAGT. The CDR3 length is 16 residues. For the CDR3, the DNA is TGTGCACCAGCGGGCCCCGTAGCGGGTCACTACAATGAGCAGTTCTTC. Amino acid sequence: CAPAGPVAGHYNEQFF.

This clonotype has a handful of counts. The V gene is TRBV20-1, the J gene TRBJ2-7; D might be TRBD2 (7 bases). The V and J ends lost 6 bases and 4 bases respectively, with 19 bases between them. In germline, CDR1 is DFQATT, CDR2 SNEGSKA (reference sequence). The CDR3 runs 14 residues. The CDR3 region has the DNA TGCAGTGCCAACCCCGGACTAGGGGGTTACGAGCAGTACTTC. The encoded protein is CSANPGLGGYEQYF.

This clonotype was seen a few times. The chain is built from TRBV4-1 and TRBJ2-7; the D is unclear. V gave up 1 base and J gave up 2 bases, with 15 bases separating them. The length of the CDR3 is 16 residues. Germline V gene sequence: CDR1 MGHRA, CDR2 YSYEKL. The DNA of the CDR3 is TGCGCCAGCAGCCAAGTAATCGAAGGTAGCACCTACGAGCAGTACTTC. This sequence encodes CASSQVIEGSTYEQYF.

This clonotype was observed once. Because the CDR3's place on the DNA is in doubt, the DNA is left out and the CDR3 is given as listed by TCRdb. The CDR3 protein is CSTSETQYF. The chain employs TRBV20-1 and TRBJ2-5. Ends included, the CDR3 has 9 residues. Germline CDR1 is DFQATT and CDR2 is SNEGSKA (reference sequence).

To note about this clonotype: The junction shows a germline mismatch at one end, possibly a read error. The chain carries TRBV12-3 or TRBV12-4 and TRBJ2-1, with TRBD1 identical over 12 bases. The CDR3 loop spans 16 amino acids. CDR3 nucleotide sequence: TGTGCCAGCAGTCCCTGGGGACAGGGGGCGGACAATGGGCAGTTCTTC. Translated: CASSPWGQGADNGQFF.

J is TRBJ1-1 and V is TRBV5-1, with 8 bases identical to TRBD1. This CDR3 region has 15 residues. The ends lost 0 bases at V and 8 bases at J; junction bases unmatched: 9. Looked up from germline, CDR1 is SGHRS and CDR2 is YFSETQ. The CDR3 protein is CASSLDTGGLWEAFF. Here the CDR3 DNA reads TGCGCCAGCAGCTTGGATACAGGGGGTTTATGGGAAGCTTTCTTT.

J is TRBJ2-4 and V is TRBV12-3 or TRBV12-4; the match to TRBD1 covers 11 bases. The CDR3 is made up of 17 amino acids. V was clipped by 4 bases and J by 2 bases; unmatched bases: 7. CDR3 sequence: CASSSGRTGGPKNIQYF. The CDR3 DNA sequence: TGTGCCAGCAGTTCCGGCCGGACAGGGGGCCCCAAAAACATTCAGTACTTC.

In its sample, this clonotype was seen a few times. This chain links TRBV20-1 with TRBJ2-1; 7 bases are a match to TRBD1. CDR3 size: 15 residues. Germline assignment: CDR1 DFQATT and CDR2 SNEGSKA (reference sequence). J gave up 5 bases and V 0 bases, and 7 bases lay outside the gene matches. For the CDR3, the DNA is TGCAGTGCTAGAGAGACAGGGTGGGGAAACAATGAGCAGTTCTTC. Its translation is CSARETGWGNNEQFF.

In the case of this clonotype: Compared with germline, one end of the junction differs, possibly owing to a read error. Written as DNA, the CDR3 is TGTGCCAGCAGTGACTCGAAGGCTAGCTATGGCTACACCTTC. Amino acid sequence: CASSDSKASYGYTF. This chain connects TRBV6-6 to TRBJ1-2; D remains unclear. This CDR3 contains 14 residues. Looked up from germline, CDR1 is MNHNY and CDR2 is SVGAGI (reference sequence).

The V gene is TRBV29-1, the J gene TRBJ2-7, with 8 bases aligning to TRBD1. Germline lookup yields CDR1 SQVTM and CDR2 ANQGSEA. V shed 8 bases and J 2 bases; nucleotides not matched to a gene: 8. The CDR3 is made up of 13 amino acids. In nucleotides, the CDR3 is TGCAGCTTTCGGACAGGGAATACCTACGAGCAGTACTTC. Protein sequence: CSFRTGNTYEQYF.

This chain uses TRBV20-1 with TRBJ1-4, with 8 nucleotides matching TRBD1. With 6 bases clipped from V and 4 bases from J, the junction kept 19 bases outside the gene matches. The germline V gene has CDR1 DFQATT and CDR2 SNEGSKA (reference sequence). CDR3 length equals 18 residues. CDR3 in amino acids: CSAPRRGTGRRDNEKLFF. For the CDR3, the DNA is TGCAGTGCCCCTAGGCGAGGGACAGGCCGGCGAGATAATGAAAAACTGTTTTTT.

The CDR3 here is CASSLGDLRTGELFF. CDR3 DNA: TGTGCCAGCAGCCTGGGGGATCTGAGGACGGGGGAGCTGTTTTTT. This sequence joins TRBV3-1 and TRBJ2-2; D may correspond to TRBD1 or TRBD2 (5 bases each). V was clipped by 4 bases and J by 8 bases, with 17 bases between them. Germline CDR1 reads LGHDT; CDR2 reads YNNKEL (reference sequence). The CDR3 has 15 amino acids.

The genes are TRBV12-3 or TRBV12-4 and TRBJ1-6; 10 bases are shared with TRBD1. The CDR3 runs 16 residues. Unmatched junction bases numbered 3, after V lost 6 bases and J lost 1 base. The CDR3 DNA reads TGTGCCAGCAGACGACAGGGGGCATCCTATAATTCACCCCTCCACTTT. The encoded protein is CASRRQGASYNSPLHF.

In this sample, this clonotype turned up a few times. The chain combines TRBV15 with TRBJ2-1; D not resolved. Germline V gene lookup returns CDR1 LNHNV and CDR2 YYDKDF (reference sequence). V was trimmed by 6 bases and J by 4 bases, leaving 16 bases between them. The CDR3 contains 15 residues. CDR3: CATSRSSLFYNEQFF. The CDR3 DNA follows: TGTGCCACCAGTCGTAGTTCCCTGTTTTACAATGAGCAGTTCTTC. The entire variable domain, with the rest obtained from reference TRBV15 and TRBJ2-1, is as follows: DAMVIQNPRYQVTQFGKPVTLSCSQTLNHNVMYWYQQKSSQAPKLLFHYYDKDFNNEADTPDNFQSRRPNTSFCFLDIRSPGLGDTAMYLCATSRSSLFYNEQFFGPGTRLTVL.